This T cell receptor (beta chain) is drawn from a study of blood T cell repertoires in COVID-19. Study at large: The origin of the acute and convalescent COVID-19 samples was the United States, Italy and Spain. Sample material is recorded as cDNA or gDNA derived from T cells, B-cell-depleted T cells, or PBMCs.

Per the original data handling: From reference gene primer amplification, estimates of nucleated cell counts were derived. This table comes from immunoSEQ multiplex PCR, and its TCRdb copy is limited to in-frame clones, with some not included. That table gives V, J and clone size, and the DNA gave D and trimming. This sample has roughly 90,000 clones, with more than 70% found just once. Germline assignment: CDR1 MNHNY and CDR2 SVGAGI (reference sequence). V was pared by 5 bases and J by 2 bases, with 11 bases of the junction left unmatched. CDR3 length: 16 amino acids. The TCR sequence derives from a human donor in a cohort sampled during active COVID-19. The sequenced sample was peripheral blood. V usage is TRBV6-6 and J usage is TRBJ2-7; TRBD1 aligns across 8 bases. CDR3 residues: CASSQPGTGRTYEQYF. CDR3 DNA sequence: TGTGCCAGCAGTCAACCCGGGACAGGTAGAACCTACGAGCAGTACTTC.